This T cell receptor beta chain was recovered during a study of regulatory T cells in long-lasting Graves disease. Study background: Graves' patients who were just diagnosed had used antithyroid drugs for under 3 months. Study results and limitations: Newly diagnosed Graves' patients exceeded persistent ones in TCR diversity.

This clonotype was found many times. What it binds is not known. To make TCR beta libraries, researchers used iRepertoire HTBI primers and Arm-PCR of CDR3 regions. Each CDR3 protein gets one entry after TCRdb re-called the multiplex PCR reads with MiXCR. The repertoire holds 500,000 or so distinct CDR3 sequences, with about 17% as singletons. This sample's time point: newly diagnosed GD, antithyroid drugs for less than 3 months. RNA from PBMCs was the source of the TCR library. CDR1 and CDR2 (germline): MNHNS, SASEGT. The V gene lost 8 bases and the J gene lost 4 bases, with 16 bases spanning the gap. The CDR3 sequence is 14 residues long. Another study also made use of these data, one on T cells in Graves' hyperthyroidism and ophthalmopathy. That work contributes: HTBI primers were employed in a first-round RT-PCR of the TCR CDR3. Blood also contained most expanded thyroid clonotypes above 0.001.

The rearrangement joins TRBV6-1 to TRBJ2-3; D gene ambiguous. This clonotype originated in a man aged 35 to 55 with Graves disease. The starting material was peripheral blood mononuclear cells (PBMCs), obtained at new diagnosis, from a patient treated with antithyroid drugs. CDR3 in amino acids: CASLGKRFPDTQYF. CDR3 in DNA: TGTGCCAGCTTAGGGAAGAGGTTCCCAGATACGCAGTATTTT.